The source of this TCR beta chain is a study of blood T cell repertoires in COVID-19. V gave up 2 bases and J gave up 3 bases, with 15 bases separating them. This CDR3 comprises 16 residues. Looked up from germline, CDR1 is SGHAT and CDR2 is FQNNGV. Generated by immunoSEQ multiplex PCR, the TCRdb table keeps only in-frame clones and is missing some. The repertoire has about 200,000 clones, 81% of them found once; the top ten carry approximately 9%. This chain joins TRBV11-2 and TRBJ2-3; possible D gene TRBD1, 5 bases. Sequencing used PBMCs or T cells enriched from blood (not recorded which). This receptor was obtained from a woman aged 50 to 65 with acute COVID-19. CDR3 coding DNA: TGTGCCAGCAGCTTACGGGCAGGGTTAGGGACAGATACGCAGTATTTT. Translated: CASSLRAGLGTDTQYF.